This entry describes one TCR beta chain. This sample is drawn from a study of T cells in Graves' hyperthyroidism and ophthalmopathy. At the level of the study: Peripheral blood collection took place at initial diagnosis, before any treatment.

Germline-derived CDR1 and CDR2 are SGHVS and FQNEAQ. The CDR3 is made up of 16 amino acids. Trimming left V 2 bases short and J 0 bases short, with 14 bases between. The TCR beta CDR3 regions underwent amplification using RNA transcripts as the source. The HTBI primer set served for first-round RT-PCR of the TCR CDR3. TCRdb ran MiXCR on the multiplex PCR reads and lists one entry per CDR3 protein. The sample lists about 480,000 distinct CDR3 sequences, approximately 15% seen once, with 15% to 20% in the top ten. More than 9.5 ml fresh peripheral blood yielded the PBMCs. Material for sequencing was blood. This rearrangement joins TRBV7-8 to TRBJ2-7; D might be TRBD1 (6 bases). The sequence was collected from a woman aged 18-29 years with Graves' hyperthyroidism. The CDR3 DNA is TGTGCCAGCAGCTTAACCACCCCGGACAGCTCCTACGAGCAGTACTTC. Amino acid sequence: CASSLTTPDSSYEQYF.